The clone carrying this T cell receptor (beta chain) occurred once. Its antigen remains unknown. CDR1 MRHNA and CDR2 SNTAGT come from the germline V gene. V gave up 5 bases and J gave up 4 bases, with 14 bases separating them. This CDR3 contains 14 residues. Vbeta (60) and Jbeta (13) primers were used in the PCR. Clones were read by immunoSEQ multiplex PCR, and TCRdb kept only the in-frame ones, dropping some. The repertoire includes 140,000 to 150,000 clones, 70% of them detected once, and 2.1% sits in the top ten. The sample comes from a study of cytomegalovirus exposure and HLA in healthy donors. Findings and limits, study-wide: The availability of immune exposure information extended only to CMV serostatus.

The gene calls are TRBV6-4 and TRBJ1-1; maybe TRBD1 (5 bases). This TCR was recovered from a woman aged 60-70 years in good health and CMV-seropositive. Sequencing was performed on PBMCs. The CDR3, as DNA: TGTGCCAGCAGTCCCATTCAGGGTGCCACTGAAGCTTTCTTT. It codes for CASSPIQGATEAFF.